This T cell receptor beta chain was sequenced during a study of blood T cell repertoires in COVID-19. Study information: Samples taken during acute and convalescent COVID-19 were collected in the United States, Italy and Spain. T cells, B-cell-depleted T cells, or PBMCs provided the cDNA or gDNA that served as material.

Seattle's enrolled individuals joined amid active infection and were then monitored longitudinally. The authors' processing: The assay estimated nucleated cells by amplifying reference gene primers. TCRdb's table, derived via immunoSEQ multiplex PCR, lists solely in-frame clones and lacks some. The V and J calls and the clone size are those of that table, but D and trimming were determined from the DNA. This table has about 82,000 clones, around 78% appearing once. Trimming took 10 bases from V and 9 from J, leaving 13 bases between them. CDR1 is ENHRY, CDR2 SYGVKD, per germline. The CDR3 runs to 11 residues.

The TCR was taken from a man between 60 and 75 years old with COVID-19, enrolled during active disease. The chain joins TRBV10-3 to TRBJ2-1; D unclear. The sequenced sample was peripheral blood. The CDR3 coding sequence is TGTGCCACCCGCCTAAGCTTTGAGCAGTTCTTC. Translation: CATRLSFEQFF.